The entry below describes one T cell receptor beta chain. No antigen is known for it. This sample stems from a study of T cells in Graves' hyperthyroidism and ophthalmopathy. Study conclusions and caveats: Ophthalmopathy onset followed model prediction by a median approximately 5.9 months. Classification by a 13 V-J model distinguished ophthalmopathy from stable hyperthyroidism.

RNA transcripts were the template for amplifying TCR beta CDR3 regions. Initially, a first-round RT-PCR of the TCR CDR3 employed the HTBI primer set. TCRdb processed the multiplex PCR reads anew with MiXCR; each CDR3 protein has one entry. The table records 300,000 to 400,000 distinct CDR3 sequences, around 13% of them present only once. Together with thyroid ultrasound, orbital computed tomography, serum thyroxine and TRAb, clinical symptoms were used for diagnoses. This receptor was obtained from a woman younger than 30 with Graves' hyperthyroidism. The sample was blood.

CDR3 DNA: TGCAGTGCTAGACCGGTAGGACAGGGCGATCAGCCCCAGCATTTT. It is translated as CSARPVGQGDQPQHF. The genes are TRBV20-1 and TRBJ1-5; 8 bases line up with TRBD1. From germline, CDR1 is DFQATT and CDR2 SNEGSKA (reference sequence). V trimming: 2 bases; J trimming: 5 bases; junction bases outside the gene matches: 8. This CDR3 spans 15 amino acids.